This T cell receptor beta chain comes out of a study of blood T cell repertoires in COVID-19. Background on the study: Nucleic acid was either cDNA or gDNA, and it came from T cells, B-cell-depleted T cells, or PBMCs.

This CDR3 has 15 residues. The germline V gene has CDR1 SNHLY and CDR2 FYNNEI. The germline V and J ends were trimmed by 2 bases and 5 bases, with 16 bases remaining between them. In the original processing: Amplification from reference gene primers served as the basis for estimated nucleated cell counts. Sequenced by immunoSEQ multiplex PCR; TCRdb stores in-frame clones only, minus some. V, J and clone size are those of that table, while D and trimming were read from the DNA. The sample yields 60,000 to 85,000 clones, roughly 86% seen once. The chain recombines TRBV2 with TRBJ2-7; the D gene is possibly TRBD1 (5 bases). This clonotype was sampled from a human donor in a cohort sampled during active COVID-19. The sample taken for sequencing was peripheral blood. The CDR3 protein is CASSEQGVLVHEQYF. CDR3 DNA: TGTGCCAGCAGTGAACAAGGGGTTTTAGTCCACGAGCAGTACTTC.